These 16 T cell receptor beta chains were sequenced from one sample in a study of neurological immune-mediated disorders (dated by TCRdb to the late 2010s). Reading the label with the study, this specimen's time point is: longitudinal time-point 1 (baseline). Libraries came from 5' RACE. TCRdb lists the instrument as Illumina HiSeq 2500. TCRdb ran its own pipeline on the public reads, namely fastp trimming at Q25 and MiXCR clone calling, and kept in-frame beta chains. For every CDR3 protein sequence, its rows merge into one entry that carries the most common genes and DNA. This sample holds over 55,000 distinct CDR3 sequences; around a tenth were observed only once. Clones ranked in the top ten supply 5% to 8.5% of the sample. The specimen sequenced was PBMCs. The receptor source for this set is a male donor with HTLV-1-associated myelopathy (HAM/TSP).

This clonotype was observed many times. The CDR3 reads CASSERTGEGTEAFF. In DNA, the CDR3 is TGTGCCAGCAGCGAGAGGACAGGGGAGGGCACTGAAGCTTTCTTT. The V gene is TRBV9, the J gene TRBJ1-1; 9 bases align to TRBD1. V was pared by 3 bases and J by 4 bases, with 7 bases of the junction left unmatched. Germline V gene sequence: CDR1 SGDLS, CDR2 YYNGEE. The CDR3 totals 15 residues. The complete variable domain, with remaining parts taken from reference TRBV9 and TRBJ1-1, reads DSGVTQTPKHLITATGQRVTLRCSPRSGDLSVYWYQQSLDQGLQFLIQYYNGEERAKGNILERFSAQQFPDLHSELNLSSLELGDSALYFCASSERTGEGTEAFFGQGTRLTVV.

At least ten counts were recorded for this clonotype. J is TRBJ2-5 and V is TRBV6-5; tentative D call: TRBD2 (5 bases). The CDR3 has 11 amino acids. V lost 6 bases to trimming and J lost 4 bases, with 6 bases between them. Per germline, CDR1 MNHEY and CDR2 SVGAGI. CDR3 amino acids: CASRAGETQYF. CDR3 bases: TGTGCCAGCAGGGCGGGAGAGACCCAGTACTTC.

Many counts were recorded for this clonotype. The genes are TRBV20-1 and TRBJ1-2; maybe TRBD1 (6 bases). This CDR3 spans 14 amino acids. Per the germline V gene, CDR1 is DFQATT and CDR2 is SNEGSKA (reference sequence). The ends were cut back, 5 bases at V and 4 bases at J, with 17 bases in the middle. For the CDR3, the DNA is TGCAGTGCTCCTGGACAGATCGAGTCCTATGGCTACACCTTC. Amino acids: CSAPGQIESYGYTF.

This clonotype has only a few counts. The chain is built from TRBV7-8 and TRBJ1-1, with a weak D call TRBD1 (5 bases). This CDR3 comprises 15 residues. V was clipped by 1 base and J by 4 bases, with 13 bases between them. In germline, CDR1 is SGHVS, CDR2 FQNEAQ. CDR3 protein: CASSLEGAIGTEAFF. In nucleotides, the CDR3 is TGTGCCAGCAGCTTAGAAGGGGCGATCGGCACTGAAGCTTTCTTT. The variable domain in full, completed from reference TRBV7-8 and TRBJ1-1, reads GAGVSQSPRYKVAKRGQDVALRCDPISGHVSLFWYQQALGQGPEFLTYFQNEAQLDKSGLPSDRFFAERPEGSVSTLKIQRTQQEDSAVYLCASSLEGAIGTEAFFGQGTRLTVV.

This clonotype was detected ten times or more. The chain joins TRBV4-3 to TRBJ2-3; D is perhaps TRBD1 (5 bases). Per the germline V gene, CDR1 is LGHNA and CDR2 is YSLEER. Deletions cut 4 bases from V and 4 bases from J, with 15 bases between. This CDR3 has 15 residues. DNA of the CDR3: TGCGCCAGCAGCCCGCAGGGTGCTGGTGCAGATACGCAGTATTTT. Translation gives CASSPQGAGADTQYF.

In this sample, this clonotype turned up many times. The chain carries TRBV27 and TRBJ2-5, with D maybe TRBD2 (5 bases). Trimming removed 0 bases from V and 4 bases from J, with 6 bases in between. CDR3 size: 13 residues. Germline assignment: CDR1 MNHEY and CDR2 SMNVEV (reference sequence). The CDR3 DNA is TGTGCCAGCAGTTTATCGCTAGCAGAGACCCAGTACTTC. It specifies CASSLSLAETQYF.

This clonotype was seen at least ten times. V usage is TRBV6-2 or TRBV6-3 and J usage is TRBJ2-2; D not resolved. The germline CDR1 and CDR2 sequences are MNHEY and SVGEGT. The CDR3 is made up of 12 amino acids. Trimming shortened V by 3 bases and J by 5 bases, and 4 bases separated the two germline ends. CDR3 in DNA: TGTGCCAGCAGTTATATAACCGGGGAGCTGTTTTTT. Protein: CASSYITGELFF.

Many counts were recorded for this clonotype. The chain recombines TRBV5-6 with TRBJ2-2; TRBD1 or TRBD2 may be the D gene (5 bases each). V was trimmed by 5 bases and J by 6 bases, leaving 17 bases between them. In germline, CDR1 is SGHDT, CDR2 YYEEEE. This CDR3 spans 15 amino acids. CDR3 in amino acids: CASRPSGTGAGELFF. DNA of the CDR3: TGTGCCAGCAGACCTTCGGGGACCGGAGCCGGGGAGCTGTTTTTT. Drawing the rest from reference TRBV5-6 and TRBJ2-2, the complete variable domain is DAGVTQSPTHLIKTRGQQVTLRCSPKSGHDTVSWYQQALGQGPQFIFQYYEEEERQRGNFPDRFSGHQFPNYSSELNVNALLLGDSALYLCASRPSGTGAGELFFGEGSRLTVL.

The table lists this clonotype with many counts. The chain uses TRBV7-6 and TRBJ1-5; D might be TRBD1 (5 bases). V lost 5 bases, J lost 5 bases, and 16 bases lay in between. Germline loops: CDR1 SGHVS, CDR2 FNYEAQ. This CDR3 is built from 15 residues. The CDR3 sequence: CASSLNPGADQPQHF. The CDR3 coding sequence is TGTGCCAGCAGCCTAAACCCCGGGGCGGATCAGCCCCAGCATTTT.

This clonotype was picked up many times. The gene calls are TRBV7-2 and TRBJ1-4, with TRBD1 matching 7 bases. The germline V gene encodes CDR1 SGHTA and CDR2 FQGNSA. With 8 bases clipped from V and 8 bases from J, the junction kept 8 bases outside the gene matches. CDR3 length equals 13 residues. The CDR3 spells CASRQGVWEKLFF. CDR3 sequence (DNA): TGTGCCAGCCGACAGGGAGTGTGGGAAAAACTGTTTTTT.

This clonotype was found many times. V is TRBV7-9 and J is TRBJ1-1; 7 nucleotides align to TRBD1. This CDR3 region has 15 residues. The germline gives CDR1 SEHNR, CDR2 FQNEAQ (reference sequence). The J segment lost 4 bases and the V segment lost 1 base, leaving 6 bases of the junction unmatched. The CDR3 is CASSLEGRQGTEAFF. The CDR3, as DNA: TGTGCCAGCAGCTTAGAGGGGCGACAGGGCACTGAAGCTTTCTTT.

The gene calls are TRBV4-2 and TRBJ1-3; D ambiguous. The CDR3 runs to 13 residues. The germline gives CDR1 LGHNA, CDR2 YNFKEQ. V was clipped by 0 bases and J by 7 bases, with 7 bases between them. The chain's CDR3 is CASSQEVTNTIYF. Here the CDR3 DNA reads TGTGCCAGCAGCCAAGAGGTTACCAACACCATATATTTT.

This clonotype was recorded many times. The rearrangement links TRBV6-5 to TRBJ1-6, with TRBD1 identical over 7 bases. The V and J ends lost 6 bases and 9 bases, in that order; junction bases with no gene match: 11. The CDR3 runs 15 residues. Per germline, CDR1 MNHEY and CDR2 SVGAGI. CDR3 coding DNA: TGTGCCAGCAGAGATATAACAGGGGTCCGTTCACCCCTCCACTTT. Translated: CASRDITGVRSPLHF.

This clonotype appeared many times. This CDR3 reads CASSQALGRRLAGLDEQYF. CDR3 DNA sequence: TGCGCCAGCAGCCAAGCTCTCGGTCGTCGGCTAGCGGGCCTTGACGAGCAGTACTTC. The gene calls are TRBV4-1 and TRBJ2-7, with 8 positions matching TRBD2. The V gene's germline CDR1 is MGHRA and CDR2 YSYEKL. V shed 1 base, J shed 5 bases, and the junction held 19 bases outside the gene matches. The CDR3 loop spans 19 amino acids.

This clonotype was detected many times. The DNA of the CDR3 is TGCGCCAGCAGCCCCGGGGAGAGCACAGATACGCAGTATTTT. It encodes CASSPGESTDTQYF. This rearrangement joins TRBV5-1 to TRBJ2-3, with a tentative D call TRBD2 (5 bases). This CDR3 region has 14 residues. Germline-derived CDR1 and CDR2 are SGHRS and YFSETQ. Trimming cost V 4 bases and J 0 bases, with 9 bases left between them.

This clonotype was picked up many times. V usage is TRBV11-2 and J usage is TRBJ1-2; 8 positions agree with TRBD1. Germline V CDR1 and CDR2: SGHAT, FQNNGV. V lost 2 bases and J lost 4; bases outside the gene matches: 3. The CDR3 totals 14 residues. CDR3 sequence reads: CASSLSGGTYGYTF. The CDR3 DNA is TGTGCCAGCAGCTTATCAGGGGGCACCTATGGCTACACCTTC.